Listed here are 14 T cell receptor beta chains from one sample, sequenced in a study of shared clonotypes between healthy human individuals. Data came from immunoSEQ multiplex PCR; TCRdb stores just in-frame clones and leaves some out. The data hold more than 2,000,000 clones, with over 90% observed a single time. Sequenced material: naive CD4+ T cells from PBMCs. Subset denoted: CD45RA+ positively selected. The receptors stem from a man aged 18 to 29 in good health. Some clones in this sample may be carry-over from other donors' samples.

This clone came up once. This chain joins TRBV5-6 and TRBJ2-2, with 8 positions matching TRBD2. The CDR3 is 15 amino acids. Unmatched junction bases numbered 3, after V lost 2 bases and J lost 3 bases. Germline V CDR1 and CDR2: SGHDT, YYEEEE. CDR3 in amino acids: CASSLAGVYTGELFF. CDR3 sequence (DNA): TGTGCCAGCAGCTTAGCGGGAGTCTACACCGGGGAGCTGTTTTTT.

V and J are TRBV25-1 and TRBJ2-7; D tentatively reads TRBD1 or TRBD2 (5 bases each). The V end was cut by 1 base, the J end by 4 bases, with 17 bases between. The CDR3 length is 16 residues. Germline CDR1 and CDR2: MGHDK and SYGVNS. The CDR3 protein is CASSEFTRGWGYEQYF. CDR3 sequence (DNA): TGTGCCAGCAGTGAATTTACGAGGGGATGGGGGTACGAGCAGTACTTC.

The chain carries TRBV21-1 and TRBJ1-1. TRBV21-1 is tagged as a pseudogene. This CDR3 has 17 residues. DNA for the CDR3: TGTGCCAGCAGCAAAGCTGGCGGACGGATAATGAACACTGAAGCTTTCTTT. It translates to CASSKAGGRIMNTEAFF.

V is TRBV27 and J is TRBJ1-5, with no clear D. Trimming removed 0 bases at V and 6 bases at J, with 12 bases between. Germline V CDR1 and CDR2: MNHEY, SMNVEV (reference sequence). This CDR3 has 15 amino acids. The CDR3 protein is CASSLSIPLGQPQHF. The CDR3 DNA reads TGTGCCAGCAGTTTATCGATCCCCTTAGGTCAGCCCCAGCATTTT.

V is TRBV5-1 and J is TRBJ1-3; D remains unclear. Trimming pared 3 bases from V and 8 bases from J, leaving 9 bases between. The CDR3 consists of 12 residues. CDR1 SGHRS and CDR2 YFSETQ come from the germline V gene. CDR3 sequence: CASSSEGDTIYF. CDR3 in DNA: TGCGCCAGCAGCTCGGAAGGAGACACCATATATTTT.

The chain employs TRBV18 and TRBJ2-4; D remains unclear. V lost 3 bases and J lost 0, with 12 bases in between. The length of the CDR3 is 16 residues. Germline values: CDR1 KGHSH, CDR2 LQKENI. CDR3: CASSPPGNLAKNIQYF. Here the CDR3 DNA reads TGTGCCAGCTCACCGCCAGGTAACCTAGCCAAAAACATTCAGTACTTC.

This clone appeared once. The chain is built from TRBV29-1 and TRBJ2-3; 14 bases agree with TRBD2. The CDR3 contains 16 residues. After removal of 6 bases from V and 5 bases from J, the junction contained 10 bases not matched to a gene. In germline, CDR1 is SQVTM, CDR2 ANQGSEA. The CDR3 region is CSVGQTSGRAVDTQYF. The CDR3 nucleotides are TGCAGCGTAGGACAGACTAGCGGGAGGGCCGTAGATACGCAGTATTTT.

The rearrangement links TRBV14 to TRBJ2-7, with 11 nucleotides matching TRBD2. This CDR3 comprises 15 residues. Germline-derived CDR1 and CDR2 are SGHDN and FVKESK. The V segment lost 3 bases and the J segment 4 bases; nucleotides outside the gene matches: 5. The CDR3 bases are TGTGCCAGCAGCCAGTTAGCGGGAGGGCCTTACGAGCAGTACTTC. As protein: CASSQLAGGPYEQYF.

This rearrangement joins TRBV29-1 to TRBJ1-3; D perhaps matches TRBD1 (5 bases). Germline lookup yields CDR1 SQVTM and CDR2 ANQGSEA. Trimming pared 4 bases from V and 0 bases from J, leaving 7 bases between. The CDR3 runs 13 residues. CDR3 residues: CSVAGLSGNTIYF. DNA for the CDR3: TGCAGCGTTGCGGGACTCTCTGGAAACACCATATATTTT.

V is TRBV5-1 and J is TRBJ2-7; D tentatively fits TRBD1 or TRBD2 (5 bases each). CDR1 and CDR2 from the germline V gene are SGHRS and YFSETQ. This CDR3 is 14 amino acids long. Trimming took off 7 bases at V and 4 bases at J, with 18 bases between the two ends. In nucleotides, the CDR3 is TGCGCCAGCGGCCCGGGGCATTCGGGGTACGAGCAGTACTTC. Translation gives CASGPGHSGYEQYF.

Notes on this clone: At the DNA level, this CDR3 is encoded by other sequences in the same sample as well. V usage is TRBV5-1 and J usage is TRBJ1-2; 7 nucleotides line up with TRBD1. V lost 4 bases to trimming and J lost 0 bases; unmatched junction nucleotides: 3. CDR3 size: 14 residues. CDR1 SGHRS and CDR2 YFSETQ come from the germline V gene. CDR3 DNA: TGCGCCAGCAGCCCTGGGACAGCTAACTATGGCTACACCTTC. Protein product: CASSPGTANYGYTF. Full variable domain (remainder filled in from reference TRBV5-1 and TRBJ1-2): KAGVTQTPRYLIKTRGQQVTLSCSPISGHRSVSWYQQTPGQGLQFLFEYFSETQRNKGNFPGRFSGRQFSNSRSEMNVSTLELGDSALYLCASSPGTANYGYTFGSGTRLTVV.

The chain joins TRBV15 to TRBJ2-7; the D gene could be TRBD1 or TRBD2 (5 bases each). The V end was cut by 0 bases, the J end by 0 bases, with 12 bases between. This CDR3 region has 16 residues. CDR1 and CDR2 (germline): LNHNV, YYDKDF (reference sequence). The CDR3: CATSRDAGTGSYEQYF. CDR3 nucleotides: TGTGCCACCAGCAGAGATGCTGGGACGGGCTCCTACGAGCAGTACTTC.

This clone was seen more than once but under ten times. This chain uses TRBV4-2 with TRBJ1-5; D is undetermined. Looked up from germline, CDR1 is LGHNA and CDR2 is YNFKEQ. V was cut by 5 bases and J by 3 bases, with 14 bases left in between. The CDR3 totals 15 residues. CDR3 in amino acids: CASSATTVVNQPQHF. CDR3 DNA: TGTGCCAGCAGCGCGACGACGGTGGTCAATCAGCCCCAGCATTTT.

V gene TRBV18 combines with J gene TRBJ2-1; TRBD1 matches at 8 bases. The germline V gene encodes CDR1 KGHSH and CDR2 LQKENI. CDR3 length: 15 residues. V lost 2 bases and J lost 8; bases outside the gene matches: 8. Written as DNA, the CDR3 is TGTGCCAGCTCACCAGCAGGGGGCGCGTTAGATGAGCAGTTCTTC. Amino acids: CASSPAGGALDEQFF.